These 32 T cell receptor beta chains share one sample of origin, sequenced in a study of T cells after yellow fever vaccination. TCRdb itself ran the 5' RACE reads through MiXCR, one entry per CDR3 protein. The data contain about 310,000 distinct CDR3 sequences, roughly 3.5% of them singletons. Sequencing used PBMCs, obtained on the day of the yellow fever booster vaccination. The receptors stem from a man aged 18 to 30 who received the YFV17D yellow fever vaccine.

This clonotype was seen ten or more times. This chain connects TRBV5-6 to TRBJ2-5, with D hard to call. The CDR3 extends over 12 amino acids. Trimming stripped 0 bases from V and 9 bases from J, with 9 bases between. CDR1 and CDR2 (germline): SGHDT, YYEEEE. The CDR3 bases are TGTGCCAGCAGCTTGGTTTCCGATCCCCAGTACTTC. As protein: CASSLVSDPQYF. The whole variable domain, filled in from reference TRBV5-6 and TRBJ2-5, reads DAGVTQSPTHLIKTRGQQVTLRCSPKSGHDTVSWYQQALGQGPQFIFQYYEEEERQRGNFPDRFSGHQFPNYSSELNVNALLLGDSALYLCASSLVSDPQYFGPGTRLLVL.

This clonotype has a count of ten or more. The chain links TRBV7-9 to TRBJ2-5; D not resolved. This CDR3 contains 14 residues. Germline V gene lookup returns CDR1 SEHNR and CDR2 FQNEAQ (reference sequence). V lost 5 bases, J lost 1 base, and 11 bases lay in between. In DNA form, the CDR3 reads TGTGCCAGCAGCCTTCGTTCGGTCCAAGAGACCCAGTACTTC. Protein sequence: CASSLRSVQETQYF.

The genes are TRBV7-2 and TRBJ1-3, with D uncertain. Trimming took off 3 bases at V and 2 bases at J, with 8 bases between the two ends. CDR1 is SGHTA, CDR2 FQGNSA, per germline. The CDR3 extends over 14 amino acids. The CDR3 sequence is CASSFDGPGNTIYF. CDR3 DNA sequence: TGTGCCAGCAGCTTCGACGGTCCTGGAAACACCATATATTTT.

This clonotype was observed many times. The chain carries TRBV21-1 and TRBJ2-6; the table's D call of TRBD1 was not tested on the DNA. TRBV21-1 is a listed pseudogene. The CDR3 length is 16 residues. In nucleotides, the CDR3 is TGTGCCGGGGGGCGGGACAGGTCGACTGGGGCCAACGTCCTGACTTTC. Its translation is CAGGRDRSTGANVLTF.

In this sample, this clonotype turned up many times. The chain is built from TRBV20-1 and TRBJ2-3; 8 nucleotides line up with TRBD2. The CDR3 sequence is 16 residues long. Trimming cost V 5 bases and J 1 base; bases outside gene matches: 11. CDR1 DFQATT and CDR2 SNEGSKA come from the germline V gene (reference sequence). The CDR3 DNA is TGCAGTGCTCCCCAAGGGTGGCGGGGGGGCACAGATACGCAGTATTTT. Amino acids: CSAPQGWRGGTDTQYF.

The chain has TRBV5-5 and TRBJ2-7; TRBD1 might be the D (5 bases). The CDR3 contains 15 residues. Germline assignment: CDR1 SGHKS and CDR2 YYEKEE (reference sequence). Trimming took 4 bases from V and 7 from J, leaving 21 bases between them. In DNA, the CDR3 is TGTGCCAGCAGCATCCAGGGCCCCCCAGGTGGGGAGCAGTACGTC. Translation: CASSIQGPPGGEQYV.

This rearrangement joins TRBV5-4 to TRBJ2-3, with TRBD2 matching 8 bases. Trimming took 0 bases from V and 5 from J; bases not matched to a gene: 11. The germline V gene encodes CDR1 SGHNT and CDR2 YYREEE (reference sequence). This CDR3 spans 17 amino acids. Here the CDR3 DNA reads TGTGCCAGCAGCTTGGGACGGGCGGGGGGCCTTGGAGATACGCAGTATTTT. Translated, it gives CASSLGRAGGLGDTQYF.

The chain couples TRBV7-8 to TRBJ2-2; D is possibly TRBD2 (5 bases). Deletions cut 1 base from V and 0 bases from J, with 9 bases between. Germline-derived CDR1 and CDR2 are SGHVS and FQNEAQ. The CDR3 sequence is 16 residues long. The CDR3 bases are TGTGCCAGCAGCTTAGTCCGGGGTCCGAACACCGGGGAGCTGTTTTTT. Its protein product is CASSLVRGPNTGELFF.

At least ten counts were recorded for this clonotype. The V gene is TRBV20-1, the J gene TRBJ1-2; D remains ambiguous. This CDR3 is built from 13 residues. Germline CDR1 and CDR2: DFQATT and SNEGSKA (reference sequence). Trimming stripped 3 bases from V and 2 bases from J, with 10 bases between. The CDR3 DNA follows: TGCAGTGCTAGTTCTGGGAGCAACTATGGCTACACCTTC. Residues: CSASSGSNYGYTF.

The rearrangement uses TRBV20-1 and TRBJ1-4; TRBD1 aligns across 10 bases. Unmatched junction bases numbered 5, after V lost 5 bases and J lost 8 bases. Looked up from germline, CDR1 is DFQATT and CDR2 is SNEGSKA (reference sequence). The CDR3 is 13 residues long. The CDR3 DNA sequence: TGCAGTGCTCGACAGGGGGCAGGGGAAAAACTGTTTTTT. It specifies CSARQGAGEKLFF.

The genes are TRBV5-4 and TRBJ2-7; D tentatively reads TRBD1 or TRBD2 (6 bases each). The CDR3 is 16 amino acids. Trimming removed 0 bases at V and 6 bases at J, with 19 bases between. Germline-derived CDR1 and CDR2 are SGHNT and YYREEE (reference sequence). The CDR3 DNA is TGTGCCAGCAGCTTGGTACCGGGGGCAAAGGCGGCCGAGCAGTACGTC. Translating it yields CASSLVPGAKAAEQYV.

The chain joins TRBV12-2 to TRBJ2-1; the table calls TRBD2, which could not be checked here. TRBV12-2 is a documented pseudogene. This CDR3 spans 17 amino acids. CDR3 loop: CASRPKDASGGGNEQFF. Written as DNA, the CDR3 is TGTGCAAGTCGCCCAAAAGATGCTAGCGGGGGGGGGAATGAGCAGTTCTTC.

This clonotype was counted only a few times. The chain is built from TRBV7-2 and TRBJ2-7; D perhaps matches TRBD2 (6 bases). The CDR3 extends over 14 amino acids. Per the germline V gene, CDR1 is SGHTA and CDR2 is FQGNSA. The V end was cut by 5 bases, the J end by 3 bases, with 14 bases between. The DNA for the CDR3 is TGTGCCAGCAGCCCCTGGCGGGAAGACTACGAGCAGTACTTC. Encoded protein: CASSPWREDYEQYF.

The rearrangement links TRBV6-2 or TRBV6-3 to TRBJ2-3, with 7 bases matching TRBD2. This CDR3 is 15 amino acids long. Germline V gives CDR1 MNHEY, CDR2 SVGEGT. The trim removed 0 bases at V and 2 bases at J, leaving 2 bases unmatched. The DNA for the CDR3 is TGTGCCAGCAGTTACTCCCGGGGGGTCACAGATACGCAGTATTTT. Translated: CASSYSRGVTDTQYF.

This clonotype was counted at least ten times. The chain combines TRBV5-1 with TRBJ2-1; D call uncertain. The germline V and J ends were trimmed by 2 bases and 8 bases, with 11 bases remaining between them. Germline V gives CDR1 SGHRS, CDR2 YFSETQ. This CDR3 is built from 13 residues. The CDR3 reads CASSLARVDEQFF. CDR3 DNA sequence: TGCGCCAGCAGCTTAGCCCGGGTTGATGAGCAGTTCTTC.

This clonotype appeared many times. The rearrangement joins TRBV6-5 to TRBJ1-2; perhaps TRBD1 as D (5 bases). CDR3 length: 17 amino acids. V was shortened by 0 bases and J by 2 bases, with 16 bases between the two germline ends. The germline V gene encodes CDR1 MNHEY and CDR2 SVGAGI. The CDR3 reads CASSYSGAEGANYGYTF. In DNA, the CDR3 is TGTGCCAGCAGTTACTCAGGGGCTGAAGGGGCCAACTATGGCTACACCTTC.

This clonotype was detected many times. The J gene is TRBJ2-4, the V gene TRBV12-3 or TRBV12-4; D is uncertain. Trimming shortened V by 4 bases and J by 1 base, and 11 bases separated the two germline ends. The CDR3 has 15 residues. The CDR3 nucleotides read TGTGCCAGCAGTTCCCTACTGGTGGCCAAAAACATTCAGTACTTC. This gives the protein CASSSLLVAKNIQYF.

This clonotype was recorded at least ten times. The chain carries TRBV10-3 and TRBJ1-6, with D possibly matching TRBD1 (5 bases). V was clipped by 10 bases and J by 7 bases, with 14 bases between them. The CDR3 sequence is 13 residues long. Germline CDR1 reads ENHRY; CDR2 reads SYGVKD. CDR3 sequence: CATGGQGNSPLHF. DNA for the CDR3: TGTGCCACCGGAGGCCAGGGAAATTCACCCCTCCACTTT.

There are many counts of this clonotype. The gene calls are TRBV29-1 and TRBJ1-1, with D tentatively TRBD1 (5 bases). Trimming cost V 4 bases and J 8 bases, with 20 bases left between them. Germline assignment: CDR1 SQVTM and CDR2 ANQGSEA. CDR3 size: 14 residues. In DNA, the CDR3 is TGCAGCGTTGCCGGGACGAATGGTAGGATCGAAGCTTTCTTT. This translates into CSVAGTNGRIEAFF. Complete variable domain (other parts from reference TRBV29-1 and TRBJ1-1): SAVISQKPSRDICQRGTSLTIQCQVDSQVTMMFWYRQQPGQSLTLIATANQGSEATYESGFVIDKFPISRPNLTFSTLTVSNMSPEDSSIYLCSVAGTNGRIEAFFGQGTRLTVV.

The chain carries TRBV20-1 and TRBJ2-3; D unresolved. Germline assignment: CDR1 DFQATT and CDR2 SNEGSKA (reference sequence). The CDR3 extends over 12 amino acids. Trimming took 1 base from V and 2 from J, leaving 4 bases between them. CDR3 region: CSARGLTDTQYF. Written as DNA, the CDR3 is TGCAGTGCTAGAGGACTCACAGATACGCAGTATTTT.

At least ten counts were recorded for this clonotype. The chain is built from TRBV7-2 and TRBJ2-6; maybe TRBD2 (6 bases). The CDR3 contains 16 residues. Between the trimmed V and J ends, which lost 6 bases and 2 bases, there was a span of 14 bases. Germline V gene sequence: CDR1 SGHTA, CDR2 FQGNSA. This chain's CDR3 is CASRGGAPPGANVLTF. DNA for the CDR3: TGTGCCAGCAGGGGCGGGGCACCGCCTGGGGCCAACGTCCTGACTTTC. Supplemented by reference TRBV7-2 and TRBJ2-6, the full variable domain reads GAGVSQSPSNKVTEKGKDVELRCDPISGHTALYWYRQSLGQGLEFLIYFQGNSAPDKSGLPSDRFSAERTGGSVSTLTIQRTQQEDSAVYLCASRGGAPPGANVLTFGAGSRLTVL.

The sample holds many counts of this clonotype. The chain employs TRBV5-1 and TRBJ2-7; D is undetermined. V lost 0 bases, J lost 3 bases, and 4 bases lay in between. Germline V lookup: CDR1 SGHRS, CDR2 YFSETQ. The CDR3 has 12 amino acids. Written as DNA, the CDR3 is TGCGCCAGCAGCTTGGCCTTCTACGAGCAGTACTTC. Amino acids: CASSLAFYEQYF.

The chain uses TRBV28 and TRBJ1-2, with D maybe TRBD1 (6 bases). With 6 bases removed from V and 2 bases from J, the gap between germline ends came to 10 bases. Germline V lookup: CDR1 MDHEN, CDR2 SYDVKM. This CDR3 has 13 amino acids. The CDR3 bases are TGTGCCAGCAGGTCAACAGGGAACTATGGCTACACCTTC. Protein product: CASRSTGNYGYTF.

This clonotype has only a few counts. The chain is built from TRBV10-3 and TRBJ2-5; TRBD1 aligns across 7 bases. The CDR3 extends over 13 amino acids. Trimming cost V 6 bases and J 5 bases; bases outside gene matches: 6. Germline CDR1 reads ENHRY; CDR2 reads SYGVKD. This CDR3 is CAISGQVGETQYF. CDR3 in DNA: TGTGCCATCAGCGGACAGGTAGGGGAGACCCAGTACTTC.

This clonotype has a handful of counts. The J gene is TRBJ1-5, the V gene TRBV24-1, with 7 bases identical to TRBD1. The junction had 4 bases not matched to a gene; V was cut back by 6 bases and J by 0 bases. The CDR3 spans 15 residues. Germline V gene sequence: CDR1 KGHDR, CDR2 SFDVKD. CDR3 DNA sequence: TGTGCCACCAGTCCGGGGGACAGTAGCAATCAGCCCCAGCATTTT. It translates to CATSPGDSSNQPQHF.

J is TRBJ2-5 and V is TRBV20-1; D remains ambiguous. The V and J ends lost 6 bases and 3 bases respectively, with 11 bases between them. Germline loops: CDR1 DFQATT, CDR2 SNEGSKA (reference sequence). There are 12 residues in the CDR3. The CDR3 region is CSARLWEETQYF. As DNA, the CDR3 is TGCAGTGCACGCCTTTGGGAAGAGACCCAGTACTTC.

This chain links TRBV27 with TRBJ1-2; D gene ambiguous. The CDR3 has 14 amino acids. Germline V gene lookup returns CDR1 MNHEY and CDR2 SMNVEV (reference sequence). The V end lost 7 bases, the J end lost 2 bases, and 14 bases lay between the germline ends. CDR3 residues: CASKTESLNYGYTF. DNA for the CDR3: TGTGCCAGCAAAACAGAGAGCCTAAACTATGGCTACACCTTC.

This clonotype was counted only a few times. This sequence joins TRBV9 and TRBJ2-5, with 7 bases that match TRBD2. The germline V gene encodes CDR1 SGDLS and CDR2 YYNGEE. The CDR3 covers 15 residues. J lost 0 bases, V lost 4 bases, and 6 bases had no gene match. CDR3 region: CASSPGGGNQETQYF. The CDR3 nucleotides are TGTGCCAGCAGCCCGGGCGGGGGAAACCAAGAGACCCAGTACTTC.

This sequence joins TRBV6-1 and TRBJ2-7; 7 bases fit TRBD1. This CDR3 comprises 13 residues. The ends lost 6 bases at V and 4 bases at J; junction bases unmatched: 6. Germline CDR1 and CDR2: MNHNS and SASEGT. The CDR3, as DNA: TGTGCCAGCAGCCGAAGGGGGCCGTACGAGCAGTACTTC. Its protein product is CASSRRGPYEQYF.

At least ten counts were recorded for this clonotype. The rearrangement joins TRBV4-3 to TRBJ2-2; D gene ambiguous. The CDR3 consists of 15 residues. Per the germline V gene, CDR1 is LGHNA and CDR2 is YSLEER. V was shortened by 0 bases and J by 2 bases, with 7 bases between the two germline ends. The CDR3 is CASSQETANTGELFF. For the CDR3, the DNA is TGCGCCAGCAGCCAAGAAACAGCAAACACCGGGGAGCTGTTTTTT.

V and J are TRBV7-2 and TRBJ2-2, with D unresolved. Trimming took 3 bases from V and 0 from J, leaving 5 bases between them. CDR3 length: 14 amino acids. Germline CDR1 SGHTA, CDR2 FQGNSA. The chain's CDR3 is CASSLPPNTGELFF. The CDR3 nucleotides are TGTGCCAGCAGCTTGCCCCCGAACACCGGGGAGCTGTTTTTT.

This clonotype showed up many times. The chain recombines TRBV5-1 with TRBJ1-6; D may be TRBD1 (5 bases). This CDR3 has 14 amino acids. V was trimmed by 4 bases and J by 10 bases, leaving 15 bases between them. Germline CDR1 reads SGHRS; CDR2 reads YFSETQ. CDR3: CASSPEGVSSPLHF. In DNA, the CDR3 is TGCGCCAGCAGCCCGGAAGGGGTTAGCTCACCCCTCCACTTT.